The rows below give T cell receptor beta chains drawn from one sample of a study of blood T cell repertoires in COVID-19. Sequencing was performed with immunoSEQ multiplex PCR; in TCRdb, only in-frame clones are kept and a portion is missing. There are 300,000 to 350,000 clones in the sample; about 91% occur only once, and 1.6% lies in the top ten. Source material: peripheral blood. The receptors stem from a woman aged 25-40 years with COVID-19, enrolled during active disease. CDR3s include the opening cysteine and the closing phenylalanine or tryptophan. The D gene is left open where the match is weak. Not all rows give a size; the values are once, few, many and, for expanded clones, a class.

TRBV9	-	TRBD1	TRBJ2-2	CASSATGETGELFF	TGTGCCAGCAGCGCAACAGGGGAAACCGGGGAGCTGTTTTTT
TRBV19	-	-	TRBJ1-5	CASSMRGEGNQPQHF	TGTGCCAGTAGTATGAGAGGGGAGGGCAATCAGCCCCAGCATTTT
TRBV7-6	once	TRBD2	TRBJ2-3	CASSKGTSGGYGDTQYF	TGTGCCAGCAGCAAAGGGACTAGCGGGGGATATGGAGATACGCAGTATTTT
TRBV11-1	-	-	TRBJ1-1	CASSLGGHTEAFF	TGTGCCAGCAGCTTGGGGGGGCATACTGAAGCTTTCTTT
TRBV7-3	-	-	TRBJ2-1	CASSLRGVSYNEQFF	TGTGCCAGCAGCTTAAGGGGGGTCTCCTACAATGAGCAGTTCTTC
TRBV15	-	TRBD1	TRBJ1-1	CATSRQGANTEAFF	TGTGCCACCAGCAGACAGGGGGCGAACACTGAAGCTTTCTTT
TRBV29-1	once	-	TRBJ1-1	CSVVQVNTEAFF	TGCAGCGTTGTACAGGTGAACACTGAAGCTTTCTTT
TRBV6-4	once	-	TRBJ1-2	CASSDDQGASYGYTF	TGTGCCAGCAGTGACGATCAGGGTGCTTCCTATGGCTACACCTTC
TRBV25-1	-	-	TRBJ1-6	CASSRGVSPLHF	TGTGCCAGCAGTCGGGGAGTATCACCCCTCCACTTT
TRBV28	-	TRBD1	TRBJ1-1	CASSAQGGTEAFF	TGTGCCAGCAGTGCACAGGGGGGCACTGAAGCTTTCTTT
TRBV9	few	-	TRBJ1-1	CASSARQHTEAFF	TGTGCCAGCAGCGCTAGACAGCACACTGAAGCTTTCTTT
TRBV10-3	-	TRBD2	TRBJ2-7	CAISESVAAGGYEQYF	TGTGCCATCAGTGAGTCGGTGGCGGCGGGAGGCTACGAGCAGTACTTC
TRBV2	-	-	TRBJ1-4	CASREGLNEKLFF	TGTGCCAGCAGGGAGGGATTAAATGAAAAACTGTTTTTT
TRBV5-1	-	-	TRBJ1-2	CASSFSDSGYTF	TGCGCCAGCAGCTTTTCGGACAGTGGCTACACCTTC
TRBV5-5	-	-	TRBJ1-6	CASSLQGWGPQSPLHF	TGTGCCAGCAGCTTGCAGGGGTGGGGTCCCCAATCACCCCTCCACTTT
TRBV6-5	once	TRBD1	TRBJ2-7	CASSLGTAYEQYF	TGTGCCAGCAGTTTAGGGACAGCCTACGAGCAGTACTTC
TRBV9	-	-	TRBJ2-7	CASSVDLGRAYEQYF	TGTGCCAGCAGCGTAGATCTAGGCAGGGCTTACGAGCAGTACTTC
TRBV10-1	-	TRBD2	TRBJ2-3	CASRAGGPLATQYF	TGCGCCAGCAGGGCGGGGGGGCCTTTGGCTACGCAGTATTTT
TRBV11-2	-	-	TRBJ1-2	CASSLVRQYGYTF	TGTGCCAGCAGCTTAGTGCGGCAATATGGCTACACCTTC
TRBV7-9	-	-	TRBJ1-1	CASSLVVGAGNTEAFF	TGTGCCAGCAGCTTAGTTGTGGGGGCGGGGAACACTGAAGCTTTCTTT
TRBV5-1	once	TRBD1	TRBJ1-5	CASSPGQGRYQPQHF	TGCGCCAGCAGTCCCGGACAGGGTCGGTATCAGCCCCAGCATTTT
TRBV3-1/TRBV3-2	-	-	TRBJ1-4	CASSQDSAGIKLFF	TGTGCCAGCAGCCAAGATAGTGCAGGGATTAAACTGTTTTTT
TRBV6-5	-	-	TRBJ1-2	CASSHDRGYNYGYTF	TGTGCCAGCAGTCACGATCGGGGGTATAACTATGGCTACACCTTC
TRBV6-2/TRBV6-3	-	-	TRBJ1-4	CASSSGGEAGKLFF	TGTGCCAGCAGTAGCGGGGGCGAAGCTGGAAAACTGTTTTTT
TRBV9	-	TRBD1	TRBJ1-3	CASSTGQTGYSRNTIYF	TGTGCCAGCAGCACCGGCCAGACAGGGTATAGTAGAAACACCATATATTTT
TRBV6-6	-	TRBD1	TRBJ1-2	CASSYSPGTGTYGYTF	TGTGCCAGCAGTTACTCCCCCGGGACAGGGACCTATGGCTACACCTTC
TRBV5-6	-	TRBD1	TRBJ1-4	CASSKDRVNEKLFF	TGTGCCAGCAGCAAAGACAGGGTGAATGAAAAACTGTTTTTT
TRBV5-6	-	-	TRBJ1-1	CASSPWNLARTEAFF	TGTGCCAGCAGCCCATGGAATTTGGCGCGGACTGAAGCTTTCTTT
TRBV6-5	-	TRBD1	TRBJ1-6	CASSRLTGDNSPLHF	TGTGCCAGCAGCCGCCTGACAGGGGATAATTCACCCCTCCACTTT
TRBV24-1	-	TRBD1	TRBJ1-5	CATSDFEGANQPQHF	TGTGCCACCAGTGATTTCGAGGGGGCTAATCAGCCCCAGCATTTT
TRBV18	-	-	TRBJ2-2	CASSPVSTGELFF	TGTGCCAGCTCACCAGTCTCCACCGGGGAGCTGTTTTTT
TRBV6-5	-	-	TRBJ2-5	CASSRQYQETQYF	TGTGCCAGCAGTAGACAGTACCAAGAGACCCAGTACTTC
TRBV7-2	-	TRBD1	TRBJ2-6	CASSDRVLGANVLTF	TGTGCCAGCAGCGACAGGGTCCTAGGGGCCAACGTCCTGACTTTC
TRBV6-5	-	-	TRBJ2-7	CASSYVSSSHEQYF	TGTGCCAGCAGTTACGTGTCTAGCAGCCACGAGCAGTACTTC
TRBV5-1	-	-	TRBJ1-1	CASSLGQGRRAFF	TGCGCCAGCAGCTTGGGGCAGGGGCGTCGAGCTTTCTTT
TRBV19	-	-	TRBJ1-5	CASSIRSLRGQPQHF	TGTGCCAGTAGTATACGGTCCTTAAGGGGTCAGCCCCAGCATTTT
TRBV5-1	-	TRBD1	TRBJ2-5	CASSLEGQGRFETQYF	TGCGCCAGCAGCTTGGAGGGACAGGGACGGTTCGAGACCCAGTACTTC
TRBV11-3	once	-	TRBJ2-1	CASSLISANEQFF	TGTGCCAGCAGCTTAATAAGCGCTAATGAGCAGTTCTTC
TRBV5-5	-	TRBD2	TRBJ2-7	CASSLASGLNYEQYF	TGTGCCAGCAGCTTAGCTAGCGGGTTAAACTACGAGCAGTACTTC
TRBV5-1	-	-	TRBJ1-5	CASSLGGGANQPQHF	TGCGCCAGCAGCTTGGGAGGGGGGGCAAATCAGCCCCAGCATTTT
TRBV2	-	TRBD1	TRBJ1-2	CASTRDSSRARYGYTF	TGTGCCAGCACTCGGGACAGTTCGCGCGCGCGCTATGGCTACACCTTC
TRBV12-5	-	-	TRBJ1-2	CASGLVERLGGYTF	TGTGCTAGTGGTTTGGTAGAAAGGTTGGGCGGCTACACCTTC
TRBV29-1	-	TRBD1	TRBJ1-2	CSVGSPQGAYGYTF	TGCAGCGTTGGCTCCCCACAGGGGGCGTATGGCTACACCTTC
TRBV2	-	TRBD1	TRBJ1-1	CASTTGGADTEAFF	TGTGCCAGCACCACAGGGGGCGCGGACACTGAAGCTTTCTTT
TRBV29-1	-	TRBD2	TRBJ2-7	CSVTSGGSYEQYF	TGCAGCGTGACTAGCGGGGGATCCTACGAGCAGTACTTC
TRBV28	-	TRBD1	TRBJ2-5	CASSLRTGVETQYF	TGTGCCAGCAGTTTACGGACAGGGGTTGAGACCCAGTACTTC
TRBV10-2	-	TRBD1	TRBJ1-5	CASKDRGDQPQHF	TGCGCCAGCAAGGACAGGGGAGATCAGCCCCAGCATTTT